This T cell receptor beta chain derives from a study of a mutant IDH1 vaccine in newly diagnosed glioma. Study in general: Averaging approximately 42 years of age, treated patients were about 62% male and roughly 40% female. Receipt of radiotherapy, temozolomide, or both preceded the study, and most received both.

This CDR3 contains 13 residues. Trimming took 7 bases from V and 3 from J, leaving 13 bases between them. Germline CDR1 and CDR2: MNHEY and SVGAGI. This sample's time point: baseline, week 1 (first vaccination visit). The sample's treatment: pre-vaccination baseline after standard-of-care therapy. Assay: immunoSEQ multiplex PCR; the TCRdb copy retains only in-frame clones and omits some. The table lists tens of thousands of clones, around 93% of them singletons. The sample in question was PBMCs, obtained from a glioma patient treated with radiotherapy, temozolomide or both. The receptor comes from a man in his forties or fifties with glioma. This chain links TRBV6-5 with TRBJ2-7; the D gene is possibly TRBD2 (6 bases). CDR3 residues: CASNPAGIYEQYF. The CDR3 DNA is TGTGCCAGCAACCCTGCGGGGATCTACGAGCAGTACTTC.